The clone carrying this T cell receptor (beta chain) showed up just a few times. Its specificity is unknown. PCR was performed using 60 Vbeta and 13 Jbeta primers. As originally analysed: There were about 80 million unique TCR beta chains by a later count, and some 10 million of them were shared. Method: immunoSEQ multiplex PCR; TCRdb's copy keeps in-frame clones and lacks some. V and J calls plus clone size are reproduced from that table; the DNA served to infer D and trimming. In the table there are 110,000 or so clones, about 78% of which are singletons. The sample originates from a study of cytomegalovirus exposure and HLA in healthy donors. Looking at the study overall: The roughly 120 million unique TCR beta sequences, from about 190 million T cells, were found by an earlier analysis.

Germline V gene lookup returns CDR1 SGHNT and CDR2 YYREEE (reference sequence). CDR3 length: 15 amino acids. Trimming removed 3 bases from V and 4 bases from J; junction bases left unmatched: 7. Regarding the study as a whole: The study labeled 164 TCR beta chains cytomegalovirus-associated.

The TCR originated in a woman aged 40-49 years in good health and CMV-seropositive. The rearrangement links TRBV5-4 to TRBJ1-1; TRBD1 matches 9 bases. Sequencing was carried out using PBMCs. The CDR3 loop is CASSSDRGGGTEAFF. CDR3 in DNA: TGTGCCAGCAGCTCGGACAGGGGAGGGGGCACTGAAGCTTTCTTT.